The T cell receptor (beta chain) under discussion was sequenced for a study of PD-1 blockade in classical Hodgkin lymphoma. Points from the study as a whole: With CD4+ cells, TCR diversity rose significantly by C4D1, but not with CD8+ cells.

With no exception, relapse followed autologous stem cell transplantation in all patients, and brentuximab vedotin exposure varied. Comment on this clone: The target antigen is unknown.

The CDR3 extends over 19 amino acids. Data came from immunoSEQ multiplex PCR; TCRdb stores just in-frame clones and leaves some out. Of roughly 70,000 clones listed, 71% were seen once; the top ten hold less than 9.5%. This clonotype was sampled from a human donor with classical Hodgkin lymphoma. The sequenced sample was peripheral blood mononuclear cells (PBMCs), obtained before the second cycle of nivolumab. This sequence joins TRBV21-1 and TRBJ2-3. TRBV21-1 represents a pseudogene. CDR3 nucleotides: TGTGCCAGCAGCAAAAACGATTCGGGCAGGGAGTACCGCACAGATACGCAGTATTTT. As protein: CASSKNDSGREYRTDTQYF.